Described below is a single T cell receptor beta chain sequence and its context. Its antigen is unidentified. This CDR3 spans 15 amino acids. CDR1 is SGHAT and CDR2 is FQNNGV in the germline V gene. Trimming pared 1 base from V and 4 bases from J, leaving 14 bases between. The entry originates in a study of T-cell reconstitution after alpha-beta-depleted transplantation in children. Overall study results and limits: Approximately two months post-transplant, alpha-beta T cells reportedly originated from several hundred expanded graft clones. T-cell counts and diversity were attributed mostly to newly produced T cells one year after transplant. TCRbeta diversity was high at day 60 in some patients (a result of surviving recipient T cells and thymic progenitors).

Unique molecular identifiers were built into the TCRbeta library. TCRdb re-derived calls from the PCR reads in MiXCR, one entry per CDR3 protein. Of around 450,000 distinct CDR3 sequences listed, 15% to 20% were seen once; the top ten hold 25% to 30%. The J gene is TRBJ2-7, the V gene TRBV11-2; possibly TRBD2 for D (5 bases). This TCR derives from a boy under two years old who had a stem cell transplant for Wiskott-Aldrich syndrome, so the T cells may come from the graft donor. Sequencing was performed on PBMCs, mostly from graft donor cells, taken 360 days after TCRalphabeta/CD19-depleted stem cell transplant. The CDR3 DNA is TGTGCCAGCAGCTTAGTCCCGGGAAGGCGGTACGAGCAGTACTTC. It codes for CASSLVPGRRYEQYF.